A single count supports the clone carrying this TCR beta chain. The record originates from a study of shared clonotypes between healthy human individuals. The CDR3 has 13 residues. Germline V gene data show CDR1 as SGHDN and CDR2 as FVKESK. V was pared by 0 bases and J by 11 bases, with 11 bases between. Every immunoSEQ plate was one replicate of a subset's evenly spread DNA. In the authors' methods: Junction-only sequences produced by ImmunoSEQ had no quality scores, so filtering differed. The table came from immunoSEQ multiplex PCR; TCRdb's copy has only in-frame clones and leaves some out. D and trimming were read from the DNA, whereas the V and J calls and clone size are those reported in that table. The sample includes 2.3 million or so clones, approximately 93% of them seen just once.

This chain connects TRBV14 to TRBJ2-1; D is ambiguous. Sequencing input: naive CD4+ T cells from PBMCs. Subset denoted: CD45RA+ positively selected. This clonotype was obtained from a man between 18 and 35 years old in good health. Some clones in this sample may be carry-over from other donors' samples. In DNA, the CDR3 is TGTGCCAGCAGCCAAGAACGGCCTCGGAAGCAGTTCTTC. It specifies CASSQERPRKQFF.